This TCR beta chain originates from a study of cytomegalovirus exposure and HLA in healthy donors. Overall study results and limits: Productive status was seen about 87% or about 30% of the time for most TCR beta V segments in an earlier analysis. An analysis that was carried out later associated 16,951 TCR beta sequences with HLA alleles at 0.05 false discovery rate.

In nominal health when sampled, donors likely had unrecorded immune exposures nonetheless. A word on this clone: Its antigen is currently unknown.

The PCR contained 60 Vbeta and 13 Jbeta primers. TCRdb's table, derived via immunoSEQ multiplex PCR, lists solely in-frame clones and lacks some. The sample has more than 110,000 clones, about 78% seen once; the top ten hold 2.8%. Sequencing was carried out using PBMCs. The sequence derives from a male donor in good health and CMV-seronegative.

The CDR3 nucleotides read TGTGCCAGCAGCTCTAGCGGGGGTAACAATGAGCAGTTCTTC. Translating it yields CASSSSGGNNEQFF. V and J are TRBV9 and TRBJ2-1, with 10 bases lining up with TRBD2. The length of the CDR3 is 14 residues. Unmatched junction bases numbered 3, after V lost 4 bases and J lost 5 bases. Germline V lookup: CDR1 SGDLS, CDR2 YYNGEE.